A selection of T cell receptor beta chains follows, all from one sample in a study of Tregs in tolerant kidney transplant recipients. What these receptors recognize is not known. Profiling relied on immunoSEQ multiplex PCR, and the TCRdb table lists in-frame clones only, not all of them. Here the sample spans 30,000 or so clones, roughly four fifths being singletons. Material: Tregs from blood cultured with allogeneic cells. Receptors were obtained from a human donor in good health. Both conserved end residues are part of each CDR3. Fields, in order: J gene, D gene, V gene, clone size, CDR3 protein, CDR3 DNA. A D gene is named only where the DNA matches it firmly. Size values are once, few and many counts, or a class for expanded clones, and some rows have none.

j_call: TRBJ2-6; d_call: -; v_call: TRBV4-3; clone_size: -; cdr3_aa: CASSQVATGANVLTF; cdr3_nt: TGCGCCAGCAGCCAAGTTGCAACTGGGGCCAACGTCCTGACTTTC
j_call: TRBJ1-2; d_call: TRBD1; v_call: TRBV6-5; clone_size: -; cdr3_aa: CASSYPGTGATF; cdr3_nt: TGTGCCAGCAGTTACCCCGGGACAGGGGCCACCTTC
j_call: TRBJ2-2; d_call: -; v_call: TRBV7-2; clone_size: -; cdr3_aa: CASSSQGRGTGELFF; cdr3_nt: TGTGCCAGCAGCTCACAGGGGCGGGGCACCGGGGAGCTGTTTTTT
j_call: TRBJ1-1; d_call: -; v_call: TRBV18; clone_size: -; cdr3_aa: CASSLLRVTTEAFF; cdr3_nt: TGTGCCAGCTCCCTCTTGAGGGTAACCACTGAAGCTTTCTTT
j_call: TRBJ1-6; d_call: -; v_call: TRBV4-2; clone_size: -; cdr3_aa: CASSQEAPTISSSYNSPLHF; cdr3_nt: TGTGCCAGCAGCCAAGAGGCCCCGACGATCTCGAGCTCCTATAATTCACCCCTCCACTTT
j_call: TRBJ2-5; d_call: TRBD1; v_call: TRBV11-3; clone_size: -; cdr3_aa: CASSSWTGELGQYF; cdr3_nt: TGTGCCAGCAGCTCCTGGACAGGGGAGTTGGGGCAGTACTTC
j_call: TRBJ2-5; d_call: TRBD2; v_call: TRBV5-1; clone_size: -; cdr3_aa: CASSLGTSGGAAETQYF; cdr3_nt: TGCGCCAGCAGCTTGGGGACTAGCGGGGGGGCGGCGGAGACCCAGTACTTC
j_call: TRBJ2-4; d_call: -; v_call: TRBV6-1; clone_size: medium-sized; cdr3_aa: CATEVGRAGGNIQYF; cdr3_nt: TGTGCCACAGAGGTAGGACGGGCCGGGGGAAACATTCAGTACTTC
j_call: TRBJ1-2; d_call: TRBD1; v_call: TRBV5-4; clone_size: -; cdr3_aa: CASSLSGGLANYGYTF; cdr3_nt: TGTGCCAGCAGCTTGTCAGGGGGGCTTGCTAACTATGGCTACACCTTC
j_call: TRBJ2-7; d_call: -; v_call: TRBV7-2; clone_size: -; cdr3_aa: CASSLAGAGPYEQYF; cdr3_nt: TGTGCCAGCAGCTTAGCAGGGGCCGGCCCCTACGAGCAGTACTTC
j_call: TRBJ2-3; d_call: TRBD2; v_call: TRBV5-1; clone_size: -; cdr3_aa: CASSSGTSGGLGTDTQYF; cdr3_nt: TGCGCCAGCAGCTCCGGGACTAGCGGGGGGCTGGGCACAGATACGCAGTATTTT
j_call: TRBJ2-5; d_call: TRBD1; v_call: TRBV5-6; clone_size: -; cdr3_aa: CASSYTGEAETQYF; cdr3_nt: TGTGCCAGCAGTTACACAGGGGAAGCAGAGACCCAGTACTTC
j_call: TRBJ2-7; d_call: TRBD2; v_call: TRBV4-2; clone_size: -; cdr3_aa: CASSTGTSGGHEQYF; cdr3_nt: TGTGCCAGCAGCACCGGGACTAGCGGGGGTCACGAGCAGTACTTC
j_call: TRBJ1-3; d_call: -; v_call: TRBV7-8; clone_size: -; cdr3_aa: CASKGTGNSGNTIYF; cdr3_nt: TGTGCCAGCAAAGGAACAGGGAACTCTGGAAACACCATATATTTT
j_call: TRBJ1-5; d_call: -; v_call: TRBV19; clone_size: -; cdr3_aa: CASSIRTVPNQPQHF; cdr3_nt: TGTGCCAGTAGTATCCGCACGGTGCCCAATCAGCCCCAGCATTTT
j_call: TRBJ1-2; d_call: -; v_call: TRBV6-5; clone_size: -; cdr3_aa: CASSYSQGAGLYGYTF; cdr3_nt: TGTGCCAGCAGTTACTCTCAGGGTGCCGGGTTATATGGCTACACCTTC
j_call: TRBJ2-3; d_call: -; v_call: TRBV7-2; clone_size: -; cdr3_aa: CASSLGGGIDTQYF; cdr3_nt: TGTGCCAGCAGCTTGGGGGGTGGGATTGATACGCAGTATTTT
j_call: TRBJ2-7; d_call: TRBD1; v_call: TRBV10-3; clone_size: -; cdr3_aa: CATQGTSYEQYF; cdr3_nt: TGTGCCACACAGGGGACCTCCTACGAGCAGTACTTC
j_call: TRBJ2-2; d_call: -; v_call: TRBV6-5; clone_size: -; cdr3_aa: CASSSGQRTGELFF; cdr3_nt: TGTGCCAGCAGTTCCGGACAGAGAACCGGGGAGCTGTTTTTT
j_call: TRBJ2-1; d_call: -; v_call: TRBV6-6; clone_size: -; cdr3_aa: CASSYLGRVNNEQFF; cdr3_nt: TGTGCCAGCAGTTACCTTGGCAGGGTAAACAATGAGCAGTTCTTC
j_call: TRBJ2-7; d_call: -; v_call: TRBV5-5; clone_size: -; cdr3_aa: CASSPLGPYEQYF; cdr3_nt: TGTGCCAGCAGCCCATTGGGACCCTACGAGCAGTACTTC
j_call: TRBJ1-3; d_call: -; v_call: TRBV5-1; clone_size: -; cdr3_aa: CASSALSGNTIYF; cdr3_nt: TGCGCCAGCAGCGCCCTCTCTGGAAACACCATATATTTT
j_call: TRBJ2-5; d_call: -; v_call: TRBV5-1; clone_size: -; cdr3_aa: CASSLGRAHRRETQYF; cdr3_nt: TGCGCCAGCAGCTTAGGTCGAGCCCACCGGAGGGAGACCCAGTACTTC
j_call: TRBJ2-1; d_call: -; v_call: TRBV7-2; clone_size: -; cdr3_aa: CASSPSTSYNEQFF; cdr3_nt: TGTGCCAGCAGCCCCTCAACCTCGTACAATGAGCAGTTCTTC
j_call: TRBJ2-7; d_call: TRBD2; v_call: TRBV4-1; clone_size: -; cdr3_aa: CASSQGRLAAPYEQYF; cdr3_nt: TGCGCCAGCAGCCAGGGCAGACTAGCAGCCCCCTACGAGCAGTACTTC
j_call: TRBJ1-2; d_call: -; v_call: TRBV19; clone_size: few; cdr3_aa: CASSSTVYGYTF; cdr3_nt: TGTGCCAGTAGTTCGACAGTTTATGGCTACACCTTC
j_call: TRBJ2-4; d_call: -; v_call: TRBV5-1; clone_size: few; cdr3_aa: CASSTVGGQNIQYF; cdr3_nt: TGCGCCAGCAGCACCGTGGGAGGACAAAACATTCAGTACTTC
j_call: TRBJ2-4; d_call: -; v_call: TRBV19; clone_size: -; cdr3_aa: CASARIGQEIQYF; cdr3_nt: TGTGCCAGTGCAAGAATTGGGCAGGAAATTCAGTACTTC
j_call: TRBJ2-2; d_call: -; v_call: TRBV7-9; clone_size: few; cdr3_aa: CASSLEGGTGELFF; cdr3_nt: TGTGCCAGCAGCTTAGAGGGGGGAACCGGGGAGCTGTTTTTT
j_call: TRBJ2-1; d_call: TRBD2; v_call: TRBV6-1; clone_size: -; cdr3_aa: CASSAMTSGANNEQFF; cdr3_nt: TGTGCCAGCAGTGCCATGACTAGCGGGGCTAACAATGAGCAGTTCTTC
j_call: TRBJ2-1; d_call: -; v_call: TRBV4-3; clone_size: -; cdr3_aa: CASSQDWQGGSYNEQFF; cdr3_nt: TGCGCCAGCAGCCAAGACTGGCAGGGGGGCTCCTACAATGAGCAGTTCTTC
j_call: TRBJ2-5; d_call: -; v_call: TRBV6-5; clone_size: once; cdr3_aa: CASSYVSQGTQYF; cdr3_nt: TGTGCCAGCAGTTACGTCTCCCAGGGGACCCAGTACTTC
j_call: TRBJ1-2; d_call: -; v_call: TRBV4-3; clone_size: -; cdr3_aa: CASSQDPGSGNYGYTF; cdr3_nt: TGCGCCAGCAGCCAAGATCCGGGCAGCGGCAACTATGGCTACACCTTC
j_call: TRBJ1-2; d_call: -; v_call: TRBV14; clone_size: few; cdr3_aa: CASGANNYGYTF; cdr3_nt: TGTGCCAGCGGGGCCAATAACTATGGCTACACCTTC
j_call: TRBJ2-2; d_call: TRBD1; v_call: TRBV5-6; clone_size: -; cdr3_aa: CASSSTGRSIGELFF; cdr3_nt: TGTGCCAGCAGTTCGACAGGGCGAAGTATCGGGGAGCTGTTTTTT
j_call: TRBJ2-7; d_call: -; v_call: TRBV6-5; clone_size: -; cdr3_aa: CASSKGEGVYEQYF; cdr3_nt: TGTGCCAGCAGTAAGGGGGAGGGCGTTTACGAGCAGTACTTC
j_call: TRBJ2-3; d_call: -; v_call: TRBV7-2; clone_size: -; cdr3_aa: CASSSGGLDTQYF; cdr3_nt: TGTGCCAGCAGCTCCGGGGGGCTTGATACGCAGTATTTT
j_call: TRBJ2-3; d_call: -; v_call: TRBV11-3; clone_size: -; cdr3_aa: CASSFGWVDTQYF; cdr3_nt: TGTGCCAGCAGCTTTGGATGGGTAGATACGCAGTATTTT
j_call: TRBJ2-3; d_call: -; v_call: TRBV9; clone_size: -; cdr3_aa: CASSVVGVADTQYF; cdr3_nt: TGTGCCAGCAGCGTAGTTGGGGTTGCGGATACGCAGTATTTT
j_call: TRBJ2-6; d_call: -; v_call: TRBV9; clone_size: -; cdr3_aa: CASAFKQSRANVLTF; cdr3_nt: TGTGCCAGCGCATTCAAACAAAGTCGGGCCAACGTCCTGACTTTC
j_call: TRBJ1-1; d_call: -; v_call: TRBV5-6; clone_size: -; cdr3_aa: CASTNWNTEAFF; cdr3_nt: TGTGCCAGCACCAACTGGAACACTGAAGCTTTCTTT
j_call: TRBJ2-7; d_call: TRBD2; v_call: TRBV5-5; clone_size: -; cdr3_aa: CASSQEVAGLNEQYF; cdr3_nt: TGTGCCAGCAGCCAAGAGGTAGCGGGGCTGAACGAGCAGTACTTC
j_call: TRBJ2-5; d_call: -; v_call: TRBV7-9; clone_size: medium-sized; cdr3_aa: CASSLAVLETQYF; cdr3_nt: TGTGCCAGCAGCTTAGCAGTGTTAGAGACCCAGTACTTC
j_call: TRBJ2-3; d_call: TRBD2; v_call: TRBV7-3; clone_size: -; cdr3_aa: CASSLSSASGGDTQYF; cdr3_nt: TGTGCCAGCAGCTTAAGTTCGGCTAGCGGGGGAGATACGCAGTATTTT
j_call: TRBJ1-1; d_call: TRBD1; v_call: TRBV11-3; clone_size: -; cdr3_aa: CASSLISQGNAEAFF; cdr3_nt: TGTGCCAGCAGCTTAATATCACAGGGGAACGCTGAAGCTTTCTTT
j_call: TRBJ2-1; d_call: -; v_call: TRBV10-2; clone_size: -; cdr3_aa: CASSELNYRQDLYNEQFF; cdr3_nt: TGCGCCAGCAGTGAGTTGAATTATCGACAGGATCTGTACAATGAGCAGTTCTTC